This T cell receptor (beta chain) emerged from a study of cytomegalovirus exposure and HLA in healthy donors. In the study overall: Counted in an early data release were some 81 million unique TCRs from HLA-typed donors.

The primer mix had 60 Vbeta and 13 Jbeta primers. Repertoires were generated with immunoSEQ multiplex PCR, while TCRdb's copy carries only in-frame clones and drops some. This table has around 200,000 clones, around 83% appearing once. V dropped 4 bases and J dropped 6; count of bases not matched to a gene: 6. The CDR3 length is 12 residues. Germline-derived CDR1 and CDR2 are GTSNPN and SVGIG (reference sequence). The donors (healthy individuals) were bone marrow donors. The chain carries TRBV30 and TRBJ2-7, with TRBD2 identical over 7 bases. Sequenced sample: PBMCs. The receptor was derived from a woman between 50 and 59 years old in good health and CMV-seropositive. Here the CDR3 reads CAWISREGEQYF. Here the CDR3 DNA reads TGTGCCTGGATATCAAGGGAGGGCGAGCAGTACTTC.